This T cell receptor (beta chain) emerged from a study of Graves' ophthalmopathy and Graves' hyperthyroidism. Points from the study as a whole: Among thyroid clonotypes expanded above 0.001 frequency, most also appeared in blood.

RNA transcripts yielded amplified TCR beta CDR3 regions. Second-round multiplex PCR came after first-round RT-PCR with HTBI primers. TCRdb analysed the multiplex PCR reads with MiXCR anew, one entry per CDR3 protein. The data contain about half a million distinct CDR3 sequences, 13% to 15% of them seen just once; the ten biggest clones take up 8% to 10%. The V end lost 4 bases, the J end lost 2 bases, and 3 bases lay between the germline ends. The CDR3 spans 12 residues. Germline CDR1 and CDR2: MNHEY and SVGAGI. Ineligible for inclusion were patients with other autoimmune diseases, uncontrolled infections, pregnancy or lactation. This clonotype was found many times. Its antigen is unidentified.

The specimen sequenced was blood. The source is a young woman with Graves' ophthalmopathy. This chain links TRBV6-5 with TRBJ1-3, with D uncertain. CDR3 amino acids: CASSSTGNTIYF. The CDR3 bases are TGTGCCAGCAGTTCGACTGGAAACACCATATATTTT.